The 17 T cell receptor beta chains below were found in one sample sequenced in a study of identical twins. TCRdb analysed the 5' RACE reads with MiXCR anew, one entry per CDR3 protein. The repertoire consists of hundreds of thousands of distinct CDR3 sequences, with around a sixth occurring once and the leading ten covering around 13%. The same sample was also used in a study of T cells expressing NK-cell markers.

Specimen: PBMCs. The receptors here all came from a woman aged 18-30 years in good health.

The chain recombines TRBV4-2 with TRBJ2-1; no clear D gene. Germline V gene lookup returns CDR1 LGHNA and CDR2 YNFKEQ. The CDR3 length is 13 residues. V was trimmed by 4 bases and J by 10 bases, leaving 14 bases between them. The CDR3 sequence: CASSPVFFCEQFF. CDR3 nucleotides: TGTGCCAGCAGCCCGGTGTTCTTCTGCGAGCAGTTCTTC.

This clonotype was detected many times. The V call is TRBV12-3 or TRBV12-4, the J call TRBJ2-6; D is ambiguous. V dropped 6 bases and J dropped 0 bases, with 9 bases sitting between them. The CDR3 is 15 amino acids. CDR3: CASSGRPSGANVLTF. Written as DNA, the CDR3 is TGTGCCAGCAGCGGACGTCCCTCTGGGGCCAACGTCCTGACTTTC.

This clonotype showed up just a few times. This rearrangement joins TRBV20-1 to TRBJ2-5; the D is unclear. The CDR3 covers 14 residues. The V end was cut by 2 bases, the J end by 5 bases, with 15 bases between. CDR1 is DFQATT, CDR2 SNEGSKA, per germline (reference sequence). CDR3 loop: CSARSWLAGETQYF. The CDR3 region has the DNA TGCAGTGCTAGAAGTTGGTTAGCCGGGGAGACCCAGTACTTC.

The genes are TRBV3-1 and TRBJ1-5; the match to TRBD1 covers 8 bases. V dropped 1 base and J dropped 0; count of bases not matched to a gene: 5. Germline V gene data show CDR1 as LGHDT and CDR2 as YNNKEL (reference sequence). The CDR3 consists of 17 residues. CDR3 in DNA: TGTGCCAGCAGCCAAGCAACAGGGGGAAATAGCAATCAGCCCCAGCATTTT. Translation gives CASSQATGGNSNQPQHF. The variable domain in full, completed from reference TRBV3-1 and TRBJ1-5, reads DTAVSQTPKYLVTQMGNDKSIKCEQNLGHDTMYWYKQDSKKFLKIMFSYNNKELIINETVPNRFSPKSPDKAHLNLHINSLELGDSAVYFCASSQATGGNSNQPQHFGDGTRLSIL.

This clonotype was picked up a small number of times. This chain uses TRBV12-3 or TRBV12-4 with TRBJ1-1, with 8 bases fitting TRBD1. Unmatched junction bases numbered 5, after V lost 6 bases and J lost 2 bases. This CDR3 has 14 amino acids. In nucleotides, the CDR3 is TGTGCCAGCAGGAAGACAGGGGACAACACTGAAGCTTTCTTT. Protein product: CASRKTGDNTEAFF.

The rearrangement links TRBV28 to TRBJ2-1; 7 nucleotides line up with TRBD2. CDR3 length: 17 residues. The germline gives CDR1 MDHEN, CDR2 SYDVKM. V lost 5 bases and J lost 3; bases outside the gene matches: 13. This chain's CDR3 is CASSPVGLLAIYNEQFF. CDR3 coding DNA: TGTGCCAGCAGTCCCGTGGGCCTACTAGCGATCTACAATGAGCAGTTCTTC.

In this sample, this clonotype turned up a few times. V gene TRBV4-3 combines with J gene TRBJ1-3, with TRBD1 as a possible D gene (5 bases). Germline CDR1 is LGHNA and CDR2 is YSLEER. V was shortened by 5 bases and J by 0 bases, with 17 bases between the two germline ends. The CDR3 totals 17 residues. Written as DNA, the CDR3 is TGCGCCAGCAGCGGGGGACCTCAGAGCCACTCTGGAAACACCATATATTTT. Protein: CASSGGPQSHSGNTIYF.

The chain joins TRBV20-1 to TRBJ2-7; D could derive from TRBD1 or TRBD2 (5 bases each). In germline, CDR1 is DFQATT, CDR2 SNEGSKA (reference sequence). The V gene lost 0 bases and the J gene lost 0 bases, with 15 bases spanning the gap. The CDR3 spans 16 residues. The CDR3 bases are TGCAGTGCTAGAGATAGAGGGGAACGGAGCTCCTACGAGCAGTACTTC. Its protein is CSARDRGERSSYEQYF.

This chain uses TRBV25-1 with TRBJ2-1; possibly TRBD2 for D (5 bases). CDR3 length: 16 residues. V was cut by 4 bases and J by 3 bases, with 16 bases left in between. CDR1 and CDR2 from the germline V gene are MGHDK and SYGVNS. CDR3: CASSGPAGLNYNEQFF. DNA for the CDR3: TGTGCCAGCAGTGGCCCCGCGGGCCTTAACTACAATGAGCAGTTCTTC.

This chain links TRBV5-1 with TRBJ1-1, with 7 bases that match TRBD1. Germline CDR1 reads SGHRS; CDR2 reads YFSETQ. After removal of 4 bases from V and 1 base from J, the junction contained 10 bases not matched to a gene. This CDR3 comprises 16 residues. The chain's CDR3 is CASSDPRQGQNTEAFF. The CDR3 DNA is TGCGCCAGCAGCGACCCACGACAGGGACAGAACACTGAAGCTTTCTTT.

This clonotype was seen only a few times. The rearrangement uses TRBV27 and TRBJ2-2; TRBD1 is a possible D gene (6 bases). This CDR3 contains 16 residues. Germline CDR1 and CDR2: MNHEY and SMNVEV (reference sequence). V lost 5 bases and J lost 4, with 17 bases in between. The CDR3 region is CASSPPDRWGTGELFF. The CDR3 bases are TGTGCCAGCAGTCCACCCGACAGGTGGGGCACCGGGGAGCTGTTTTTT.

The CDR3 here is CASSWTGGNYNEQFF. Written as DNA, the CDR3 is TGTGCCAGCAGTTGGACAGGGGGCAATTACAATGAGCAGTTCTTC. The chain combines TRBV6-5 with TRBJ2-1; 11 bases fit TRBD1. Germline assignment: CDR1 MNHEY and CDR2 SVGAGI. Losses at the gene ends were 4 bases for V and 4 bases for J; bases not matched to a gene: 3. CDR3 length: 15 residues.

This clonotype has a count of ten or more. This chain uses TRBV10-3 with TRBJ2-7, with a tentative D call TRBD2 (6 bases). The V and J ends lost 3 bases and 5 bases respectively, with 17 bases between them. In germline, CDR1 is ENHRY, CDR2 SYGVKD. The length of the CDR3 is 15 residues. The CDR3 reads CAISDRRADYHEQYF. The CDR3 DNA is TGTGCCATCAGTGATAGGAGGGCCGATTACCACGAGCAGTACTTC.

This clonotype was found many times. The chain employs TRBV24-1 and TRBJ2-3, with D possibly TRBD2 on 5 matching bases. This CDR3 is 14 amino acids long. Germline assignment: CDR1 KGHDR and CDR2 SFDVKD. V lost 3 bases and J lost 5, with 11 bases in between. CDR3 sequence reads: CATSDRGVGDTQYF. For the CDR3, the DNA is TGTGCCACCAGTGATCGGGGAGTTGGAGATACGCAGTATTTT.

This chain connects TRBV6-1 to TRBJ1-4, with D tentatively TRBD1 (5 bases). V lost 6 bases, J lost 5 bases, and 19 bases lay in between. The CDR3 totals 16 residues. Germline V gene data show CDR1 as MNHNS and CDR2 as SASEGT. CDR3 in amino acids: CASRGIGIGANEKLFF. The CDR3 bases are TGTGCCAGCAGGGGGATTGGGATAGGGGCGAATGAAAAACTGTTTTTT.

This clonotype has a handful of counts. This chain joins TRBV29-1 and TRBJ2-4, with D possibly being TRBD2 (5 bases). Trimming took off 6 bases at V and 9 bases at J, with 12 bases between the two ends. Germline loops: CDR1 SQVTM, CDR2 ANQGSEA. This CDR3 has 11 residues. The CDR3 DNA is TGCAGCGTCGATGTGGGGAGCATTCAGTACTTC. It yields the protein CSVDVGSIQYF.

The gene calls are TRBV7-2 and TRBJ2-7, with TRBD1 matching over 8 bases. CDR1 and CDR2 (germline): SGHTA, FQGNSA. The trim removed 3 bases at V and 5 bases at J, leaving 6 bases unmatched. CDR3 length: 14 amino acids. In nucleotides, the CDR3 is TGTGCCAGCAGCTTCCGCCAGGGGGCAAACGAGCAGTACTTC. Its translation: CASSFRQGANEQYF.